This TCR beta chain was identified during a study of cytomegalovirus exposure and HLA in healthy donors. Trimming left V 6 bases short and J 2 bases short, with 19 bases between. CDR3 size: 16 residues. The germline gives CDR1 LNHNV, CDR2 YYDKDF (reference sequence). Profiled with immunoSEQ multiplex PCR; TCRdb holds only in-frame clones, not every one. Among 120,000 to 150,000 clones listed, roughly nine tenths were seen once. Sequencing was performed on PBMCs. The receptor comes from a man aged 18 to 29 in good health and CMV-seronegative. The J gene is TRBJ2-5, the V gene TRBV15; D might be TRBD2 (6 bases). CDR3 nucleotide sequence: TGTGCCACCAGTTTAAACAAGGGACTTGGACAAGAGACCCAGTACTTC. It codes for CATSLNKGLGQETQYF.